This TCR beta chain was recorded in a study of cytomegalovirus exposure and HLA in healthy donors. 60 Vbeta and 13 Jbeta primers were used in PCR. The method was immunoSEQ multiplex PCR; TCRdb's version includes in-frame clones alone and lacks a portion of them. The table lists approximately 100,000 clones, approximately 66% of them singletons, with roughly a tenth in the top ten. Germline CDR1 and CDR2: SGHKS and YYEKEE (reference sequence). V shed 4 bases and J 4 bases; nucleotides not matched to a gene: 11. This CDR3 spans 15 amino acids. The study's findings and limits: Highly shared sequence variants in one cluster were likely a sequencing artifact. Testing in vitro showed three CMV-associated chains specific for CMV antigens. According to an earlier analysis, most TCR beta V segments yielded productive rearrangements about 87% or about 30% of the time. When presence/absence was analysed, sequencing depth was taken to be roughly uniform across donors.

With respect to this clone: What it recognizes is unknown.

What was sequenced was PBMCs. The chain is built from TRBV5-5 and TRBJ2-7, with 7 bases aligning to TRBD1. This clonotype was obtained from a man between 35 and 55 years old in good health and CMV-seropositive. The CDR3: CASSGPTGDLYEQYF. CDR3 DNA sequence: TGTGCCAGCAGCGGACCAACAGGGGACCTATACGAGCAGTACTTC.